These 13 T cell receptor beta chains share one sample of origin, sequenced in a study of blood T cell repertoires in COVID-19. Assay: immunoSEQ multiplex PCR; the TCRdb copy retains only in-frame clones and omits some. The sample holds about 300,000 clones; approximately 89% are singletons and the top ten take around 1.9%. Material: peripheral blood. The receptors here all came from a woman between 25 and 40 years old with COVID-19, enrolled during active disease.

The chain has TRBV15 and TRBJ2-7, with 11 nucleotides matching TRBD1. The J segment lost 3 bases and the V segment lost 0 bases, leaving 7 bases of the junction unmatched. This CDR3 region has 17 residues. Per germline, CDR1 LNHNV and CDR2 YYDKDF (reference sequence). CDR3 residues: CATSREGGTGGIYEQYF. For the CDR3, the DNA is TGTGCCACCAGCAGAGAGGGAGGGACAGGGGGAATCTACGAGCAGTACTTC.

This clone was seen just once. CDR3 coding DNA: TGTGCCAGCAGTTACTCGACAACAAAGGCGAACACTGAAGCTTTCTTT. It specifies CASSYSTTKANTEAFF. V gene TRBV6-2 or TRBV6-3 combines with J gene TRBJ1-1; D gene uncertain. The CDR3 sequence is 16 residues long. Germline-derived CDR1 and CDR2 are MNHEY and SVGEGT. V lost 0 bases and J 1 base, leaving 12 bases between the germline ends.

This sequence joins TRBV3-1 (or the pseudogene TRBV3-2) and TRBJ1-6, with TRBD1 as a possible D gene (5 bases). The CDR3 runs 14 residues. Trimming took 6 bases from V and 7 from J, leaving 13 bases between them. Germline V gene data show CDR1 as LGHDT and CDR2 as YNNKEL (reference sequence). The CDR3 nucleotides read TGTGCCAGCAGTCCAAGGTCAGGGAATTCACCCCTCCACTTT. Translating it yields CASSPRSGNSPLHF.

The chain couples TRBV5-1 to TRBJ1-2, with TRBD1 matching 7 bases. This CDR3 has 15 amino acids. Germline assignment: CDR1 SGHRS and CDR2 YFSETQ. After removal of 3 bases from V and 4 bases from J, the junction contained 9 bases not matched to a gene. CDR3 loop: CASSSRQGVLYGYTF. The CDR3 DNA reads TGCGCCAGCAGCTCAAGACAGGGCGTGCTCTATGGCTACACCTTC.

This clone was picked up one time. V gene TRBV5-1 combines with J gene TRBJ1-2; the D gene is possibly TRBD1 (6 bases). Looked up from germline, CDR1 is SGHRS and CDR2 is YFSETQ. CDR3 size: 14 residues. V was cut by 0 bases and J by 3 bases, with 9 bases left in between. CDR3 sequence reads: CASSLGTGYYGYTF. CDR3 nucleotides: TGCGCCAGCAGCTTGGGAACAGGGTACTATGGCTACACCTTC.

The chain employs TRBV7-9 and TRBJ2-7; D might be TRBD1 (5 bases). CDR1 and CDR2 from the germline V gene are SEHNR and FQNEAQ (reference sequence). Trimming left V 1 base short and J 6 bases short, with 7 bases between. The CDR3 loop spans 12 amino acids. As DNA, the CDR3 is TGTGCCAGCAGCTTAGAACAGGCCGAGCAGTACTTC. Translation gives CASSLEQAEQYF.

The rearrangement uses TRBV29-1 and TRBJ1-2; 9 bases are shared with TRBD1. The germline V gene encodes CDR1 SQVTM and CDR2 ANQGSEA. Trimming took 6 bases from V and 5 from J; bases not matched to a gene: 7. The CDR3 is 13 amino acids. CDR3: CSVRLDRGYGYTF. Here the CDR3 DNA reads TGCAGCGTCCGACTTGACAGGGGGTATGGCTACACCTTC.

V usage is TRBV2 and J usage is TRBJ2-5, with 15 bases lining up with TRBD2. V trimming: 5 bases; J trimming: 3 bases; junction bases outside the gene matches: 10. The CDR3 covers 18 residues. Germline values: CDR1 SNHLY, CDR2 FYNNEI. CDR3 protein: CASSIWTSGGEEEETQYF. Here the CDR3 DNA reads TGTGCCAGCAGTATCTGGACTAGCGGGGGGGAGGAAGAAGAGACCCAGTACTTC.

V is TRBV7-2 and J is TRBJ2-3; 11 nucleotides align to TRBD2. Trimming took 3 bases from V and 6 from J; bases not matched to a gene: 11. CDR3 length: 17 amino acids. CDR1 and CDR2 (germline): SGHTA, FQGNSA. CDR3 coding DNA: TGTGCCAGCAGCTTGACAGGTAGCGGGGGGGCCGGTGATACGCAGTATTTT. Translated, it gives CASSLTGSGGAGDTQYF.

This rearrangement joins TRBV10-3 to TRBJ1-5, with 7 bases matching TRBD1. Trimming at V came to 5 bases and at J to 2 bases, leaving 9 bases not matched to a gene. There are 16 residues in the CDR3. Germline CDR1 is ENHRY and CDR2 is SYGVKD. CDR3 bases: TGTGCCATCAGTCGGGACAGCTCTCGGGGCAATCAGCCCCAGCATTTT. This encodes CAISRDSSRGNQPQHF.

The rearrangement links TRBV5-1 to TRBJ1-6; no firm D call. Per germline, CDR1 SGHRS and CDR2 YFSETQ. Trimming pared 6 bases from V and 11 bases from J, leaving 21 bases between. The CDR3 covers 15 residues. The CDR3 protein is CASTLGGSDWTPLHF. CDR3 coding DNA: TGCGCCAGCACCCTTGGTGGCAGCGACTGGACACCCCTCCACTTT. Using reference TRBV5-1 and TRBJ1-6 for the parts outside the CDR3, the full variable domain is KAGVTQTPRYLIKTRGQQVTLSCSPISGHRSVSWYQQTPGQGLQFLFEYFSETQRNKGNFPGRFSGRQFSNSRSEMNVSTLELGDSALYLCASTLGGSDWTPLHFGNGTRLTVT.

The chain carries TRBV19 and TRBJ1-4; no reliable D call. The V and J ends lost 2 bases and 6 bases respectively, with 10 bases between them. Germline V gives CDR1 LNHDA, CDR2 SQIVND (reference sequence). The CDR3 covers 14 residues. The CDR3 region is CASSITLRDEKLFF. The CDR3 nucleotides read TGTGCCAGTAGTATAACCCTGAGGGATGAAAAACTGTTTTTT.

The rearrangement uses TRBV15 and TRBJ2-5, with 7 bases lining up with TRBD2. Germline V gene lookup returns CDR1 LNHNV and CDR2 YYDKDF (reference sequence). The CDR3 length is 13 residues. J gave up 5 bases and V 1 base, and 1 base lay outside the gene matches. The CDR3 DNA sequence: TGTGCCACCAGCAGAGGGGGGGGTGAGACCCAGTACTTC. It yields the protein CATSRGGGETQYF. Full variable domain (outside the CDR3, taken from reference TRBV15 and TRBJ2-5): DAMVIQNPRYQVTQFGKPVTLSCSQTLNHNVMYWYQQKSSQAPKLLFHYYDKDFNNEADTPDNFQSRRPNTSFCFLDIRSPGLGDTAMYLCATSRGGGETQYFGPGTRLLVL.